Listed below are T cell receptor beta chains from one sample, sequenced in a study of shared T cell receptors in the human thymus. Profiled with immunoSEQ multiplex PCR; TCRdb holds only in-frame clones, not every one. This sample has about 660,000 clones; more than 70% occur once, and the top ten carry just under 0.0095%. This sample also appeared in a second study, on human thymus T cells.

Sequenced sample: thymocytes. These TCRs come from a boy under two years old with a congenital heart defect. Each CDR3 is given with its conserved first and last residue. The order of the fields is CDR3 length, V gene, clone size, J gene, D gene, CDR3 protein, CDR3 DNA. A D gene is named only where the DNA matches it firmly. Not all rows give a size; the values are once, few, many and, for expanded clones, a class.

CDR3 length: 14
V gene: TRBV2
clone size: NA
J gene: TRBJ2-1
D gene: NA
CDR3 protein: CASSLGTSYNEQFF
CDR3 DNA: TGTGCCAGCAGTTTGGGCACCAGCTACAATGAGCAGTTCTTC

CDR3 length: 18
V gene: TRBV28
clone size: few
J gene: TRBJ1-3
D gene: TRBD1
CDR3 protein: CASSLPHRGRLAGNTIYF
CDR3 DNA: TGTGCCAGCAGTTTACCTCACAGGGGGAGGCTAGCTGGAAACACCATATATTTT

CDR3 length: 19
V gene: TRBV4-3
clone size: NA
J gene: TRBJ2-6
D gene: TRBD2
CDR3 protein: CASSQGPSGGYSGANVLTF
CDR3 DNA: TGCGCCAGCAGCCAAGGTCCTAGCGGGGGCTACTCTGGGGCCAACGTCCTGACTTTC

CDR3 length: 17
V gene: TRBV27
clone size: NA
J gene: TRBJ2-6
D gene: TRBD1
CDR3 protein: CASSHTGGETGANVLTF
CDR3 DNA: TGTGCCAGCAGTCATACAGGGGGAGAAACTGGGGCCAACGTCCTGACTTTC

CDR3 length: 15
V gene: TRBV2
clone size: NA
J gene: TRBJ1-4
D gene: TRBD1
CDR3 protein: CASRDDRGRQEKLFF
CDR3 DNA: TGTGCCAGCAGAGACGACAGGGGGCGTCAAGAAAAACTGTTTTTT

CDR3 length: 15
V gene: TRBV6-5
clone size: once
J gene: TRBJ2-1
D gene: NA
CDR3 protein: CASSYGQGRFYEQFF
CDR3 DNA: TGTGCCAGCAGTTACGGGCAGGGCAGGTTCTATGAGCAGTTCTTC

CDR3 length: 14
V gene: TRBV14
clone size: NA
J gene: TRBJ2-7
D gene: TRBD1
CDR3 protein: CASSQYRGSYEQYF
CDR3 DNA: TGTGCCAGCAGCCAGTACAGGGGATCCTACGAGCAGTACTTC

CDR3 length: 11
V gene: TRBV7-9
clone size: NA
J gene: TRBJ2-5
D gene: NA
CDR3 protein: CASSHKETQYF
CDR3 DNA: TGTGCCAGCAGCCACAAAGAGACCCAGTACTTC

CDR3 length: 12
V gene: TRBV10-3
clone size: NA
J gene: TRBJ2-7
D gene: NA
CDR3 protein: CAISDRFYEQYF
CDR3 DNA: TGTGCCATCAGTGATCGGTTCTACGAGCAGTACTTC

CDR3 length: 17
V gene: TRBV4-3
clone size: NA
J gene: TRBJ2-3
D gene: NA
CDR3 protein: CASSQDFAGAPTDTQYF
CDR3 DNA: TGCGCCAGCAGCCAAGATTTCGCGGGGGCCCCCACAGATACGCAGTATTTT

CDR3 length: 12
V gene: TRBV7-2
clone size: NA
J gene: TRBJ1-6
D gene: TRBD1
CDR3 protein: CASSEDRVGPHF
CDR3 DNA: TGTGCCAGCAGCGAGGACAGGGTGGGACCCCACTTT

CDR3 length: 16
V gene: TRBV28
clone size: NA
J gene: TRBJ1-5
D gene: TRBD1
CDR3 protein: CASSLEGGVSNQPQHF
CDR3 DNA: TGTGCCAGCAGTTTAGAAGGGGGCGTGAGCAATCAGCCCCAGCATTTT

CDR3 length: 15
V gene: TRBV19
clone size: NA
J gene: TRBJ1-5
D gene: TRBD1
CDR3 protein: CASSPTKGAGQPQHF
CDR3 DNA: TGTGCCAGTAGTCCAACCAAGGGGGCCGGTCAGCCCCAGCATTTT

CDR3 length: 15
V gene: TRBV2
clone size: NA
J gene: TRBJ2-3
D gene: NA
CDR3 protein: CASSQPGTWEDTQYF
CDR3 DNA: TGTGCCAGCAGTCAACCCGGGACATGGGAAGATACGCAGTATTTT

CDR3 length: 17
V gene: TRBV5-1
clone size: NA
J gene: TRBJ1-3
D gene: TRBD1
CDR3 protein: CASRLGGQGMVGNTIYF
CDR3 DNA: TGCGCCAGCAGATTAGGGGGACAGGGGATGGTCGGAAACACCATATATTTT

CDR3 length: 12
V gene: TRBV7-2
clone size: NA
J gene: TRBJ2-7
D gene: NA
CDR3 protein: CASSLRKNEQYF
CDR3 DNA: TGTGCCAGCAGCCTAAGAAAGAACGAGCAGTACTTC

CDR3 length: 14
V gene: TRBV25-1
clone size: NA
J gene: TRBJ2-5
D gene: NA
CDR3 protein: CASSEGKDEGTQYF
CDR3 DNA: TGTGCCAGCAGTGAGGGGAAGGACGAGGGGACCCAGTACTTC

CDR3 length: 14
V gene: TRBV11-3
clone size: NA
J gene: TRBJ2-5
D gene: NA
CDR3 protein: CASSLDRQEETQYF
CDR3 DNA: TGTGCCAGCAGCTTAGATCGACAGGAAGAGACCCAGTACTTC

CDR3 length: 14
V gene: TRBV4-3
clone size: NA
J gene: TRBJ1-2
D gene: NA
CDR3 protein: CASSQDPGKDGYTF
CDR3 DNA: TGCGCCAGCAGCCAAGATCCAGGGAAAGATGGCTACACCTTC

CDR3 length: 15
V gene: TRBV6-1
clone size: once
J gene: TRBJ1-6
D gene: TRBD1
CDR3 protein: CASSGDRVLGSPLHF
CDR3 DNA: TGTGCCAGCAGTGGAGACAGGGTGCTGGGTTCACCCCTCCACTTT

CDR3 length: 15
V gene: TRBV5-6
clone size: NA
J gene: TRBJ2-7
D gene: NA
CDR3 protein: CASSLAQGGDYEQYF
CDR3 DNA: TGTGCCAGCAGCTTGGCACAGGGAGGGGACTACGAGCAGTACTTC

CDR3 length: 12
V gene: TRBV5-1
clone size: few
J gene: TRBJ2-2
D gene: NA
CDR3 protein: CASSLAGGELFF
CDR3 DNA: TGCGCCAGCAGCTTGGCCGGGGGGGAGCTGTTTTTT

CDR3 length: 13
V gene: TRBV28
clone size: NA
J gene: TRBJ1-2
D gene: NA
CDR3 protein: CASNWGGIYGYTF
CDR3 DNA: TGTGCCAGCAACTGGGGGGGGATCTATGGCTACACCTTC

CDR3 length: 16
V gene: TRBV7-2
clone size: NA
J gene: TRBJ2-3
D gene: NA
CDR3 protein: CASSLVGRRRTDTQYF
CDR3 DNA: TGTGCCAGCAGCTTAGTTGGTCGGCGGCGCACAGATACGCAGTATTTT

CDR3 length: 17
V gene: TRBV5-1
clone size: NA
J gene: TRBJ1-2
D gene: NA
CDR3 protein: CASSFCPPPTVGYGYTF
CDR3 DNA: TGCGCCAGCAGCTTTTGCCCCCCCCCGACAGTCGGCTATGGCTACACCTTC

CDR3 length: 15
V gene: TRBV7-9
clone size: NA
J gene: TRBJ2-1
D gene: TRBD2
CDR3 protein: CASSPRLAGDNEQFF
CDR3 DNA: TGTGCCAGCAGCCCTCGTCTAGCGGGAGACAATGAGCAGTTCTTC

CDR3 length: 19
V gene: TRBV4-3
clone size: NA
J gene: TRBJ2-1
D gene: TRBD2
CDR3 protein: CASSQGRPSGRGPYNEQFF
CDR3 DNA: TGCGCCAGCAGCCAAGGGAGACCTAGCGGGAGGGGGCCCTACAATGAGCAGTTCTTC

CDR3 length: 14
V gene: TRBV5-5
clone size: once
J gene: TRBJ2-7
D gene: TRBD2
CDR3 protein: CASSSGLAGYEQYF
CDR3 DNA: TGTGCCAGCAGCTCTGGACTAGCGGGGTACGAGCAGTACTTC

CDR3 length: 14
V gene: TRBV7-9
clone size: few
J gene: TRBJ1-2
D gene: NA
CDR3 protein: CASSPPPLVRGYTF
CDR3 DNA: TGTGCCAGCAGCCCCCCACCCCTAGTTCGTGGCTACACCTTC

CDR3 length: 13
V gene: TRBV19
clone size: NA
J gene: TRBJ2-4
D gene: NA
CDR3 protein: CASSIQGLDIQYF
CDR3 DNA: TGTGCCAGTAGTATACAGGGGTTGGACATTCAGTACTTC

CDR3 length: 13
V gene: TRBV6-1
clone size: once
J gene: TRBJ2-7
D gene: TRBD2
CDR3 protein: CASRAGDKDEQYF
CDR3 DNA: TGTGCCAGCAGGGCGGGAGACAAGGACGAGCAGTACTTC

CDR3 length: 17
V gene: TRBV5-1
clone size: NA
J gene: TRBJ2-7
D gene: TRBD1
CDR3 protein: CASSRETGPHDCCEQYF
CDR3 DNA: TGCGCCAGCAGCCGAGAGACAGGGCCCCACGACTGCTGCGAGCAGTACTTC

CDR3 length: 14
V gene: TRBV5-1
clone size: NA
J gene: TRBJ2-1
D gene: TRBD1
CDR3 protein: CASSLGTGLNEQFF
CDR3 DNA: TGCGCCAGCAGCTTGGGGACAGGGCTTAATGAGCAGTTCTTC

CDR3 length: 15
V gene: TRBV15
clone size: few
J gene: TRBJ2-7
D gene: TRBD2
CDR3 protein: CATSRETSGRYEQYF
CDR3 DNA: TGTGCCACCAGCAGAGAAACTAGCGGGAGATACGAGCAGTACTTC

CDR3 length: 15
V gene: TRBV11-3
clone size: NA
J gene: TRBJ2-5
D gene: TRBD1
CDR3 protein: CASSSQAGGQETQYF
CDR3 DNA: TGTGCCAGCAGCTCCCAAGCAGGGGGACAAGAGACCCAGTACTTC

CDR3 length: 14
V gene: TRBV9
clone size: NA
J gene: TRBJ2-5
D gene: TRBD1
CDR3 protein: CASSGGQDQETQYF
CDR3 DNA: TGTGCCAGCAGCGGAGGACAGGACCAAGAGACCCAGTACTTC

CDR3 length: 15
V gene: TRBV7-2
clone size: once
J gene: TRBJ2-5
D gene: TRBD2
CDR3 protein: CASSSPAGREETQYF
CDR3 DNA: TGTGCCAGCAGCTCTCCAGCGGGGAGGGAAGAGACCCAGTACTTC

CDR3 length: 16
V gene: TRBV27
clone size: NA
J gene: TRBJ2-2
D gene: NA
CDR3 protein: CASSPWTGPDTGELFF
CDR3 DNA: TGTGCCAGCAGTCCCTGGACTGGCCCCGACACCGGGGAGCTGTTTTTT

CDR3 length: 17
V gene: TRBV28
clone size: NA
J gene: TRBJ2-2
D gene: NA
CDR3 protein: CASSPKVGIINTGELFF
CDR3 DNA: TGTGCCAGCAGTCCGAAAGTCGGGATAATAAACACCGGGGAGCTGTTTTTT

CDR3 length: 13
V gene: TRBV7-8
clone size: NA
J gene: TRBJ2-7
D gene: NA
CDR3 protein: CASSLQGNWGQYF
CDR3 DNA: TGTGCCAGCAGCTTACAGGGCAATTGGGGGCAGTACTTC

CDR3 length: 13
V gene: TRBV7-9
clone size: NA
J gene: TRBJ2-7
D gene: TRBD1
CDR3 protein: CASSWGTGGEQYF
CDR3 DNA: TGTGCCAGCAGCTGGGGGACAGGGGGCGAGCAGTACTTC

CDR3 length: 16
V gene: TRBV5-6
clone size: once
J gene: TRBJ1-3
D gene: TRBD1
CDR3 protein: CASSSRDREPGNTIYF
CDR3 DNA: TGTGCCAGCAGCTCAAGGGACAGGGAGCCTGGAAACACCATATATTTT

CDR3 length: 14
V gene: TRBV10-2
clone size: NA
J gene: TRBJ1-5
D gene: NA
CDR3 protein: CASSERGEFQPQHF
CDR3 DNA: TGCGCCAGCAGTGAAAGGGGCGAGTTTCAGCCCCAGCATTTT

CDR3 length: 15
V gene: TRBV6-5
clone size: once
J gene: TRBJ2-1
D gene: NA
CDR3 protein: CASRTTRTLWNEQFF
CDR3 DNA: TGTGCCAGCAGAACGACTAGAACCCTCTGGAATGAGCAGTTCTTC

CDR3 length: 12
V gene: TRBV6-1
clone size: NA
J gene: TRBJ2-1
D gene: NA
CDR3 protein: CASRQVYNEQFF
CDR3 DNA: TGTGCCAGCCGTCAGGTCTACAATGAGCAGTTCTTC

CDR3 length: 16
V gene: TRBV14
clone size: NA
J gene: TRBJ1-3
D gene: NA
CDR3 protein: CASSQDAGRIRNTIYF
CDR3 DNA: TGTGCCAGCAGCCAAGATGCGGGAAGAATTAGAAACACCATATATTTT

CDR3 length: 14
V gene: TRBV5-4
clone size: NA
J gene: TRBJ2-7
D gene: NA
CDR3 protein: CASSLGIGAYEQYF
CDR3 DNA: TGTGCCAGCAGCTTGGGGATAGGAGCCTACGAGCAGTACTTC

CDR3 length: 17
V gene: TRBV4-1
clone size: NA
J gene: TRBJ1-6
D gene: TRBD1
CDR3 protein: CASSQDQGEWGDSPLHF
CDR3 DNA: TGCGCCAGCAGCCAAGATCAGGGGGAGTGGGGGGATTCACCCCTCCACTTT

CDR3 length: 17
V gene: TRBV28
clone size: NA
J gene: TRBJ2-7
D gene: NA
CDR3 protein: CASSFLPPGLSSYEQYF
CDR3 DNA: TGTGCCAGCAGTTTCCTTCCCCCAGGCCTAAGCTCCTACGAGCAGTACTTC

CDR3 length: 14
V gene: TRBV28
clone size: NA
J gene: TRBJ1-3
D gene: NA
CDR3 protein: CASSSTVSGNTIYF
CDR3 DNA: TGTGCCAGCAGTTCGACAGTCTCTGGAAACACCATATATTTT

CDR3 length: 19
V gene: TRBV4-2
clone size: few
J gene: TRBJ2-3
D gene: TRBD2
CDR3 protein: CASSQGTSGGAGSTDTQYF
CDR3 DNA: TGTGCCAGCAGCCAAGGGACTAGCGGGGGGGCGGGGAGCACAGATACGCAGTATTTT

CDR3 length: 16
V gene: TRBV4-1
clone size: NA
J gene: TRBJ2-5
D gene: NA
CDR3 protein: CASSQGRAGKGETQYF
CDR3 DNA: TGCGCCAGCAGCCAAGGGAGGGCAGGGAAGGGGGAGACCCAGTACTTC

CDR3 length: 15
V gene: TRBV5-1
clone size: NA
J gene: TRBJ1-1
D gene: NA
CDR3 protein: CASRFLREGGTEAFF
CDR3 DNA: TGCGCCAGCAGATTTCTAAGGGAGGGAGGGACTGAAGCTTTCTTT

CDR3 length: 19
V gene: TRBV28
clone size: NA
J gene: TRBJ2-7
D gene: NA
CDR3 protein: CASSLLYTGGAGALYEQYF
CDR3 DNA: TGTGCCAGCAGTTTATTGTACACTGGGGGTGCAGGGGCCCTCTACGAGCAGTACTTC

CDR3 length: 15
V gene: TRBV5-1
clone size: NA
J gene: TRBJ1-1
D gene: NA
CDR3 protein: CASSFRPGLSTEAFF
CDR3 DNA: TGCGCCAGCAGCTTTAGACCGGGACTAAGCACTGAAGCTTTCTTT